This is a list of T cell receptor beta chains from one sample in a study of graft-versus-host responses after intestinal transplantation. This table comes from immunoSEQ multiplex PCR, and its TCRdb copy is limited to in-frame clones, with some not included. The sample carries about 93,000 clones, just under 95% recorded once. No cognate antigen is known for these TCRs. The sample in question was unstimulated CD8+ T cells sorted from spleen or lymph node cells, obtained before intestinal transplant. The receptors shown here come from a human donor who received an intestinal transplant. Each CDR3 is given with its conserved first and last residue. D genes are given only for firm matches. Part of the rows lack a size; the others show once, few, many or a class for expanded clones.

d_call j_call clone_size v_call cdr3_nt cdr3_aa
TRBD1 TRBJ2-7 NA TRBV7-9 TGTGCCAGCAGCTTCGCGGAGACAGGGTACCCTTACGAGCAGTACTTC CASSFAETGYPYEQYF
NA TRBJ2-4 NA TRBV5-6 TGTGCCAGCAGCTTGAGCGGGAAAAACATTCAGTACTTC CASSLSGKNIQYF
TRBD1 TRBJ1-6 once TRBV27 TGTGCCAGCAGTTTATTGGGGACAGCGGCTCCCCTCCACTTT CASSLLGTAAPLHF
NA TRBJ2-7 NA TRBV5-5 TGTGCCAGCAGCTTGTTAGGAGAAAAGTACGAGCAGTACTTC CASSLLGEKYEQYF
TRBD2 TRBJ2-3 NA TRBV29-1 TGCAGCGTTGAAGTCGGTAGACTAGCGGGAGTGGGAGATACGCAGTATTTT CSVEVGRLAGVGDTQYF
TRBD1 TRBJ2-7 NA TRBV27 TGTGCCAGCAGTCCCGGACAGGGCGCCGAGCAGTACTTC CASSPGQGAEQYF
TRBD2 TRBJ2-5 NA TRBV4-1 TGCGCCAGCAGCCAATTCTCGGGGGGACAAGAGACCCAGTACTTC CASSQFSGGQETQYF
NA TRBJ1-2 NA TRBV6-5 TGTGCCAGCAGTTACTCGAGGGTGCAGGGGTATGGCTACACCTTC CASSYSRVQGYGYTF
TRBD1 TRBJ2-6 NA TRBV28 TGTGCCAGCAGACAGAGGACAGGGGGTGTCAACGTCCTGACTTTC CASRQRTGGVNVLTF
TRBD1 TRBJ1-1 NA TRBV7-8 TGTGCCAGCAGCTTGGGACAGGGGTCCACTGAAGCTTTCTTT CASSLGQGSTEAFF
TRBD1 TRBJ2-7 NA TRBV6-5 TGTGCCAGCAGTTCAGGACAGGGAGCCTACGAGCAGTACTTC CASSSGQGAYEQYF
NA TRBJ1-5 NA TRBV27 TGTGCCAGCAGTCCTACCTCTTCCGGTGGTCAGCCCCAGCATTTT CASSPTSSGGQPQHF
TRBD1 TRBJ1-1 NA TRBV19 TGTGCCAGCCAGTGGACAGGCAACACTGAAGCTTTCTTT CASQWTGNTEAFF
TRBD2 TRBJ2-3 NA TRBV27 TGTGCCAGCAGTACAAAAGGACTAGCGGGAAAAGATACGCAGTATTTT CASSTKGLAGKDTQYF